These T cell receptor beta chains were read from a single sample in a study of cytomegalovirus exposure and HLA in healthy donors. Sequencing was performed with immunoSEQ multiplex PCR; in TCRdb, only in-frame clones are kept and a portion is missing. This sample has over 75,000 clones, with less than 9.5% found just once. Sequencing was carried out using PBMCs. The receptors were gathered from a man aged 45-65 years in good health and CMV-seropositive. Both conserved end residues are part of each CDR3. Each record gives: CDR3 protein, CDR3 DNA, clone size, D gene, J gene, V gene. A D gene is named only where the DNA matches it firmly. Size values are once, few and many counts, or a class for expanded clones, and some rows have none.

CSASFPEQYF	TGCAGTGCTAGCTTCCCCGAGCAGTACTTC	few	NA	TRBJ2-7	TRBV20-1
CASSGTGGRYEQYF	TGTGCCAGCAGCGGGACAGGGGGCAGGTACGAGCAGTACTTC	few	TRBD1	TRBJ2-7	TRBV9
CASSSRLGLAGDTDTQYF	TGTGCCAGCAGTTCCCGGCTCGGACTAGCGGGAGACACAGATACGCAGTATTTT	few	TRBD2	TRBJ2-3	TRBV28
CASSSPRETQYF	TGTGCCAGCAGCTCCCCCCGGGAGACCCAGTACTTC	few	NA	TRBJ2-5	TRBV11-2
CASSVGGGGWQETQYF	TGTGCCAGCAGCGTAGGCGGGGGCGGCTGGCAAGAGACCCAGTACTTC	NA	NA	TRBJ2-5	TRBV9
CASSLILAGLREQFF	TGTGCCAGCAGCTTAATTCTAGCGGGATTACGTGAGCAGTTCTTC	NA	TRBD2	TRBJ2-1	TRBV7-9
CASSWAGPLDYEQYF	TGTGCCAGCAGCTGGGCGGGACCGCTAGACTACGAGCAGTACTTC	NA	NA	TRBJ2-7	TRBV5-6
CASSLVIGSGSKYTGELFF	TGTGCCAGCAGCTTAGTGATCGGTAGCGGGAGTAAGTACACCGGGGAGCTGTTTTTT	few	TRBD2	TRBJ2-2	TRBV13
CASSLDLPRPGNEQFF	TGTGCCAGCAGCTTAGACCTACCACGACCGGGGAATGAGCAGTTCTTC	few	NA	TRBJ2-1	TRBV11-1
CASTRNGGSVAGELFF	TGTGCCAGCACCCGGAACGGGGGGTCGGTAGCCGGGGAGCTGTTTTTT	NA	TRBD2	TRBJ2-2	TRBV7-2
CASRIATGNEAFF	TGTGCCAGCAGAATAGCCACCGGGAATGAAGCTTTCTTT	few	NA	TRBJ1-1	TRBV6-1
CASKGHDGIYNEQFF	TGTGCCAGCAAGGGCCATGACGGGATATACAATGAGCAGTTCTTC	few	NA	TRBJ2-1	TRBV2
CASSSGPATGELFF	TGTGCCAGCAGTAGCGGACCGGCTACCGGGGAGCTGTTTTTT	NA	NA	TRBJ2-2	TRBV28
CTSRSRDRGDTIYF	TGTACCAGCCGGTCTCGGGACAGGGGAGACACCATATATTTT	NA	TRBD1	TRBJ1-3	TRBV6-6
CASSPGIGRTNTGELFF	TGCGCCAGCAGCCCGGGGATAGGCAGGACGAACACCGGGGAGCTGTTTTTT	many	NA	TRBJ2-2	TRBV5-1
CASSWGLGGSNTGELFF	TGTGCCAGCAGCTGGGGACTAGGCGGTTCGAACACCGGGGAGCTGTTTTTT	NA	TRBD2	TRBJ2-2	TRBV5-4
CASKQGGSVSYEQYF	TGTGCCAGCAAACAGGGGGGGTCGGTCTCCTACGAGCAGTACTTC	few	NA	TRBJ2-7	TRBV6-1
CASSFTGDSYNEQFF	TGTGCCAGCAGCTTTACAGGGGATTCCTACAATGAGCAGTTCTTC	few	TRBD1	TRBJ2-1	TRBV7-9
CAWSRDRGETLHF	TGTGCCTGGAGTCGGGACAGGGGGGAAACCCTCCACTTT	few	TRBD1	TRBJ1-6	TRBV30
CASSEARYQETQYF	TGTGCCAGCAGTGAAGCGAGGTACCAAGAGACCCAGTACTTC	NA	NA	TRBJ2-5	TRBV2
CASSWSLVPWTGGPYEQYF	TGTGCCAGTAGCTGGTCGTTGGTGCCCTGGACAGGGGGGCCCTACGAGCAGTACTTC	NA	TRBD1	TRBJ2-7	TRBV19
CASSILSTGELFF	TGTGCCAGTAGTATACTTTCTACCGGGGAGCTGTTTTTT	NA	NA	TRBJ2-2	TRBV19
CAWSGHGNTIYF	TGTGCCTGGAGCGGTCATGGAAACACCATATATTTT	NA	NA	TRBJ1-3	TRBV30
CASLAGGPRDTGELFF	TGTGCCAGTCTAGCGGGAGGGCCGAGGGACACCGGGGAGCTGTTTTTT	NA	TRBD2	TRBJ2-2	TRBV5-4
CASSKTPGQATYEQYF	TGCGCCAGCAGCAAGACCCCGGGACAGGCTACCTACGAGCAGTACTTC	NA	TRBD1	TRBJ2-7	TRBV5-1
CASSRTGLAGVNEQFF	TGTGCCAGCAGCCGCACGGGACTAGCGGGAGTCAATGAGCAGTTCTTC	few	TRBD2	TRBJ2-1	TRBV28
CASSPRLAGVQDTQYF	TGTGCCAGCAGCCCTCGACTAGCGGGAGTCCAAGATACGCAGTATTTT	NA	TRBD2	TRBJ2-3	TRBV7-9
CASRRTSGSPGELFF	TGTGCCAGCAGGCGGACTAGCGGGAGTCCCGGGGAGCTGTTTTTT	NA	TRBD2	TRBJ2-2	TRBV2
CASGIGQYYEQYF	TGTGCCAGCGGCATAGGACAGTACTACGAGCAGTACTTC	NA	NA	TRBJ2-7	TRBV2
CASSLFSDYNEQFF	TGTGCCAGCAGCTTATTTAGCGACTACAATGAGCAGTTCTTC	few	NA	TRBJ2-1	TRBV7-2
CASSLTSGRADTQYF	TGTGCCAGCAGCTTGACTAGCGGGAGGGCCGATACGCAGTATTTT	few	TRBD2	TRBJ2-3	TRBV5-4
CASSFPSSGLTDTQYF	TGTGCCAGCAGCTTTCCTTCTAGCGGGCTCACAGATACGCAGTATTTT	few	TRBD2	TRBJ2-3	TRBV5-6
CASSTYRGSTDTQYF	TGTGCCAGCAGTACCTACAGGGGTAGCACAGATACGCAGTATTTT	NA	TRBD1	TRBJ2-3	TRBV28
CASSYRETGELFF	TGTGCCAGCAGTTACAGGGAGACCGGGGAGCTGTTTTTT	NA	NA	TRBJ2-2	TRBV25-1
CASSTRSSWEQYF	TGTGCCAGTAGTACCAGATCGTCTTGGGAGCAGTACTTC	NA	NA	TRBJ2-7	TRBV19